Included here is one T cell receptor (beta chain) sequence, with context. Its antigen remains unknown. The sample originates from a study of a mutant IDH1 vaccine in newly diagnosed glioma. Time point given: week 5, during vaccination. Topical imiquimod accompanied each vaccine dose, which consisted of 300 ug of mutant IDH1 20-mer peptide. V lost 0 bases, J lost 2 bases, and 4 bases stayed unmatched. In germline, CDR1 is SGHRS, CDR2 YFSETQ. The length of the CDR3 is 16 residues. Assay used: immunoSEQ multiplex PCR; TCRdb lists only in-frame clones, some missing. The table shows about 58,000 clones, with roughly 80% occurring only once.

The material was PBMCs, obtained from a glioma patient whose treatment included an IDH1 peptide vaccine. The clonotype was recovered from a woman aged 45 to 65 with glioma. This rearrangement joins TRBV5-1 to TRBJ2-2; TRBD2 matches 7 bases. The CDR3 reads CASSLDAGLNTGELFF. CDR3 bases: TGCGCCAGCAGCTTGGATGCGGGACTAAACACCGGGGAGCTGTTTTTT.